These T cell receptor beta chains were read from a single sample in a study of post-analysis software for immune sequencing data. TCRdb re-analysed the PCR reads in MiXCR, keeping a single row per CDR3 protein. Of hundreds of thousands of distinct CDR3 sequences in the sample, 55% to 70% were seen once. The sample consisted of blood. Receptors were obtained from a girl aged 2-10 years with multiple sclerosis. Each CDR3 is given with its conserved first and last residue. The D gene is left open where the match is weak. Size is omitted from some rows. Given values are once, few, many or a class for expanded clones.

>TRBD2|-|TRBV15|TRBJ2-7
TGTGCCACCAGCAGACTAGCGGGAGCCTACGAGCAGTACTTC
CATSRLAGAYEQYF
>-|-|TRBV5-1|TRBJ2-1
TGCGCCAGCAGCTTGGTCCATGGGGGTAGGAATGAGCAGTTCTTC
CASSLVHGGRNEQFF
>-|-|TRBV7-9|TRBJ1-2
TGTGCCAGCAGCCCCGATCGGGCCTCGGGTGGCTACACCTTC
CASSPDRASGGYTF
>-|-|TRBV6-2/TRBV6-3|TRBJ2-7
TGTGCCAGCAGTCCCTCGCGACCAGAGTCGTACGAGCAGTACTTC
CASSPSRPESYEQYF
>TRBD1|-|TRBV7-2|TRBJ2-5
TGTGCCAGCAGCAAGGGACAGTCCCAAGAGACCCAGTACTTC
CASSKGQSQETQYF
>-|few|TRBV2|TRBJ2-7
TGTGCCATGAGGGGCAGGGCGGTCCACGAGCAGTACTTC
CAMRGRAVHEQYF
>-|few|TRBV7-9|TRBJ1-2
TGTGCCAGCAGCTCCCACACGGGAGTGAACTATGGCTACACCTTC
CASSSHTGVNYGYTF
>-|-|TRBV6-2/TRBV6-3|TRBJ2-1
TGTGCCAGCAGTTACTCTAGGGATGAGCAGTTCTTC
CASSYSRDEQFF
>-|once|TRBV7-9|TRBJ1-2
TGTGCCAGCAGCTCCCTTCCGTGGTATGGCTACACCTTC
CASSSLPWYGYTF
>TRBD2|-|TRBV20-1|TRBJ2-5
TGCAGTGCTAGAGCCCTGCTAGCGGGAGCCGGGGAGACCCAGTACTTC
CSARALLAGAGETQYF
>-|-|TRBV29-1|TRBJ2-1
TGCAGCGTTGGTGTGGGGGAGCAGTTCTTC
CSVGVGEQFF
>TRBD2|-|TRBV4-1|TRBJ2-7
TGCGCCAGCAGCCAGTGGACGCTAGCGGGAGTAGACGAGCAGTACTTC
CASSQWTLAGVDEQYF
>-|few|TRBV29-1|TRBJ2-1
TGCAGCGTTGACGGTCTCTCCCCCTACAATGAGCAGTTCTTC
CSVDGLSPYNEQFF
>-|-|TRBV5-1|TRBJ2-3
TGCGCCAGCAGCTTGGATTACGGCGCCGGAGATACGCAGTATTTT
CASSLDYGAGDTQYF
>-|-|TRBV4-2|TRBJ2-2
TGTGCCAGCAGCCACGGTGTGATCGGGGGCCACGGGGAGCTGTTTTTT
CASSHGVIGGHGELFF
>TRBD1|-|TRBV7-2|TRBJ2-1
TGTGCCAGCAGCTCCGTTCCTAACAGGGGGGCTTTCGGTGAGCAGTTCTTC
CASSSVPNRGAFGEQFF
>-|-|TRBV7-2|TRBJ2-3
TGTGCCAGCAGCACAGGGTGGACAGATACGCAGTATTTT
CASSTGWTDTQYF
>-|once|TRBV6-2/TRBV6-3|TRBJ2-7
TGTGCCAGCAGTGACCCGGACCGCTACGAGCAGTACTTC
CASSDPDRYEQYF
>TRBD2|once|TRBV7-8|TRBJ2-7
TGTGCCAGCAGCGGGACTAGTCCCGAGCAGTACTTC
CASSGTSPEQYF
>-|-|TRBV30|TRBJ2-6
TGTGCCTCCCAGGGTTCTGGGGCCAACGTCCTGACTTTC
CASQGSGANVLTF
>-|-|TRBV10-3|TRBJ1-2
TGTGCCATCAGTGATGCCGGTGGGGGCTACACCTTC
CAISDAGGGYTF
>TRBD2|-|TRBV29-1|TRBJ2-5
TGCAGCGTTGAAGATCTTCAGCGGGGGGTGCGGGAGACCCAGTACTTC
CSVEDLQRGVRETQYF
>TRBD2|few|TRBV6-2/TRBV6-3|TRBJ2-1
TGTGCCAGCAGTTCCGGGACTAGCGGGTTCAATGAGCAGTTCTTC
CASSSGTSGFNEQFF
>-|-|TRBV2|TRBJ2-5
TGTGCCAGCAGCCGGTGGGGGCGAGAGACCCAGTACTTC
CASSRWGRETQYF
>TRBD1|-|TRBV29-1|TRBJ2-1
TGCAGCGTTATCCCCCGGGGGACAGGGGGCAATGAGCAGTTCTTC
CSVIPRGTGGNEQFF
>-|-|TRBV7-6|TRBJ1-4
TGTGCCAGCAGCTCGGACAGCCATAATGAAAAACTGTTTTTT
CASSSDSHNEKLFF
>TRBD1|few|TRBV7-2|TRBJ1-2
TGTGCCAGCAGCTTAGGGACAGGGGAATACTATGGCTACACCTTC
CASSLGTGEYYGYTF
>TRBD2|-|TRBV4-2|TRBJ2-1
TGTGCCAGCAGCCAAGGGACTAGCGGTTTCGGAGAGCAGTTCTTC
CASSQGTSGFGEQFF
>-|-|TRBV4-3|TRBJ2-3
TGCGCCAGCAGCCAAAGTCCCCAACCCCAAGATACGCAGTATTTT
CASSQSPQPQDTQYF